This record concerns one T cell receptor (beta chain) sequence. Primers: 60 Vbeta forward and 13 Jbeta reverse. Generated by immunoSEQ multiplex PCR, the TCRdb table keeps only in-frame clones and is missing some. The data show 150,000 or so clones, roughly 84% seen once. The data are from a study of cytomegalovirus exposure and HLA in healthy donors. Trimming stripped 3 bases from V and 0 bases from J, with 21 bases between. CDR3 length equals 20 residues. Germline-derived CDR1 and CDR2 are SSHAT and FNYEAQ (reference sequence). This clonotype was sampled from a male donor in good health and CMV-seronegative. The specimen sequenced was PBMCs. The V and J genes are TRBV7-7 and TRBJ2-6, with D perhaps TRBD1 (6 bases). In DNA form, the CDR3 reads TGTGCCAGCAGCTTCTACGAGATACAAGACAGGTCCTCTGGGGCCAACGTCCTGACTTTC. Translation: CASSFYEIQDRSSGANVLTF.